The T cell receptor (beta chain) under discussion was sequenced for a study of early T cells in non-severe SARS-CoV-2 infection. Across the study: It was bulk RNA from unsorted whole blood that was sequenced, and the chains were unpaired. Study-wide results and caveats: Sequences matched to VDJdb favored anti-spike CD8 responses, while private and CD4 specificities were missed.

In the case of this clonotype: As yet, its antigen is unknown.

The CDR3 consists of 12 residues. Trimming stripped 4 bases from V and 3 bases from J, with 8 bases between. Germline V lookup: CDR1 SQVTM, CDR2 ANQGSEA. As part of library construction, unique molecular identifiers were attached to individual cDNA molecules. One entry per CDR3 protein results from TCRdb running MiXCR on the 5' RACE reads. Seen here are approximately 100,000 distinct CDR3 sequences, approximately 10% observed once, and the top ten hold around 4.7%. This clonotype was obtained from an adult who was a healthcare worker with PCR-confirmed SARS-CoV-2 infection or an uninfected control (not recorded which). V is TRBV29-1 and J is TRBJ2-3, with a possible D match to TRBD2 (5 bases). The specimen sequenced was whole blood. Here the CDR3 reads CSVVRETDTQYF. The DNA for the CDR3 is TGCAGCGTTGTTAGGGAGACAGATACGCAGTATTTT.